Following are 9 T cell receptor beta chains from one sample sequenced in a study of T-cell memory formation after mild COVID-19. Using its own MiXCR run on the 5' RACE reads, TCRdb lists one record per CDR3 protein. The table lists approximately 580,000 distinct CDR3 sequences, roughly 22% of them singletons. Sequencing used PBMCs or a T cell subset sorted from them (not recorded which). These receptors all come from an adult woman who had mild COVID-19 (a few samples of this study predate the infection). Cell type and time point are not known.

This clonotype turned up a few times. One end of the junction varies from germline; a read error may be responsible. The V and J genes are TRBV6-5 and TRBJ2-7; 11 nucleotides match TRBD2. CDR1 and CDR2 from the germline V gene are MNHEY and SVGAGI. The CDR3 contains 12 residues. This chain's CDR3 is CASSSILAGVFF. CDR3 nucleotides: TGTGCCAGCAGTTCCATACTAGCGGGAGTCTTCTTC.

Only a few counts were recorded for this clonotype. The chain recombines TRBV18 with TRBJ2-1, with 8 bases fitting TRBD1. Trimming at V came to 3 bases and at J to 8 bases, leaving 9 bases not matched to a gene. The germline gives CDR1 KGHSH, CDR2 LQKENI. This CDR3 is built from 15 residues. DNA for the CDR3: TGTGCCAGCTCACCCGGGACAGGTGTCGTCGATGAGCAGTTCTTC. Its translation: CASSPGTGVVDEQFF.

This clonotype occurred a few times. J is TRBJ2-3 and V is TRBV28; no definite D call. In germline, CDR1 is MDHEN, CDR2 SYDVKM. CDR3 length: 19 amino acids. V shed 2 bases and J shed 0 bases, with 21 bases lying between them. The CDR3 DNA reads TGTGCCAGCAGTTTAGATGTAAGGTTCCCCCGGTTGAGCACAGATACGCAGTATTTT. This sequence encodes CASSLDVRFPRLSTDTQYF.

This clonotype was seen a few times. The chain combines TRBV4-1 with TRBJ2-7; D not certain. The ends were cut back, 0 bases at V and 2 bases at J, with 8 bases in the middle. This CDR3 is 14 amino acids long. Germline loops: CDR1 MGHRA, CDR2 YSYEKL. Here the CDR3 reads CASSQDRSPYEQYF. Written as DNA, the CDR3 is TGCGCCAGCAGCCAAGATCGAAGTCCCTACGAGCAGTACTTC.

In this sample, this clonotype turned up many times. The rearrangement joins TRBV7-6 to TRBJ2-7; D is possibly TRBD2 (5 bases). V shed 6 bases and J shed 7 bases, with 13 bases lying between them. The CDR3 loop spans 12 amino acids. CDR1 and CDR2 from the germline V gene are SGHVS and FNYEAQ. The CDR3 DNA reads TGTGCCAGCAGTAGCCAGTCGGGAGAGCAGTACTTC. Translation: CASSSQSGEQYF. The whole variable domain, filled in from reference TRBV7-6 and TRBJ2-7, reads GAGVSQSPRYKVTKRGQDVALRCDPISGHVSLYWYRQALGQGPEFLTYFNYEAQQDKSGLPNDRFSAERPEGSISTLTIQRTEQRDSAMYRCASSSQSGEQYFGPGTRLTVT.

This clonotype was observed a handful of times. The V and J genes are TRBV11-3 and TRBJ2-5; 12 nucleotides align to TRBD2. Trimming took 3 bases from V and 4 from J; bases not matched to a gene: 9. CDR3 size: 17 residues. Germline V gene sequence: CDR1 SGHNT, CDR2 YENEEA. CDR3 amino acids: CASSLDRLAGEGETQYF. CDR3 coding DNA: TGTGCCAGCAGCTTGGACCGACTAGCGGGAGAAGGAGAGACCCAGTACTTC.

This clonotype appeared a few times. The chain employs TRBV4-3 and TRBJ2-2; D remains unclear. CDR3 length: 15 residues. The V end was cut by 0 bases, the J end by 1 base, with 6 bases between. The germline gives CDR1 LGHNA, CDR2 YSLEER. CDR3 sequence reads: CASSQDERNTGELFF. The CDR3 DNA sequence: TGCGCCAGCAGCCAAGATGAGAGGAACACCGGGGAGCTGTTTTTT.

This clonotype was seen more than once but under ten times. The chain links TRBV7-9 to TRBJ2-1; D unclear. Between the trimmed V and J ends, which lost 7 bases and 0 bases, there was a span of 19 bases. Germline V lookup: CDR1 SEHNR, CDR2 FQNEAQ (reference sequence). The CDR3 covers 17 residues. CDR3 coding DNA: TGTGCCAGCATTCCACCCTGGGGATCGAGCTCCTACAATGAGCAGTTCTTC. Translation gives CASIPPWGSSSYNEQFF.

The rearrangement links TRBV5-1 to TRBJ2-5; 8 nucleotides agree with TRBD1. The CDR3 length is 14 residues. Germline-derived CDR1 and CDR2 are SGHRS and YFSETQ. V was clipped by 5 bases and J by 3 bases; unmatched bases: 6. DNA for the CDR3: TGCGCCAGCAGTCGGGGGACAGGAGAAGAGACCCAGTACTTC. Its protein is CASSRGTGEETQYF.